This T cell receptor beta chain was observed in a study of blood T cell repertoires in COVID-19. Generated by immunoSEQ multiplex PCR, the TCRdb table keeps only in-frame clones and is missing some. This sample yields roughly 150,000 clones, of which roughly nine tenths are seen a single time; over 12% belongs to the top ten. V was pared by 1 base and J by 7 bases, with 12 bases between. The CDR3 runs to 13 residues. Germline CDR1 and CDR2: SGHTS and YDEGEE. The TCR was taken from a woman between 40 and 55 years old with acute or convalescent COVID-19. This chain joins TRBV5-8 and TRBJ2-7; a possible D gene is TRBD2 (5 bases). Material: peripheral blood. The CDR3 DNA reads TGTGCCAGCAGCTTGTACGGGTCGGGAGAGCAGTACTTC. Translated, it gives CASSLYGSGEQYF. The full variable domain, with the rest looked up from reference TRBV5-8 and TRBJ2-7, is EAGVTQSPTHLIKTRGQQATLRCSPISGHTSVYWYQQALGLGLQFLLWYDEGEERNRGNFPPRFSGRQFPNYSSELNVNALELEDSALYLCASSLYGSGEQYFGPGTRLTVT.